The 27 T cell receptor beta chains presented below share a single source sample, sequenced in a study of T cell responses to AZD1222 COVID-19 vaccine. Method: immunoSEQ multiplex PCR; TCRdb's copy keeps in-frame clones and lacks some. The sample records 150,000 to 180,000 clones, about nine tenths being singletons. The sample consisted of peripheral blood, taken on day 0 of AZD1222 vaccination. These receptors were taken from an adult in good health.

The chain carries TRBV19 and TRBJ1-2; D remains unclear. The CDR3 has 13 amino acids. The ends were cut back, 3 bases at V and 1 base at J, with 6 bases in the middle. CDR1 is LNHDA and CDR2 is SQIVND in the germline V gene (reference sequence). CDR3 sequence reads: CASSIAFNYGYTF. The DNA of the CDR3 is TGTGCCAGTAGTATTGCATTTAACTATGGCTACACCTTC.

The J gene is TRBJ2-1, the V gene TRBV9, with 7 bases lining up with TRBD2. Germline V lookup: CDR1 SGDLS, CDR2 YYNGEE. CDR3 length equals 14 residues. J gave up 9 bases and V 1 base, and 7 bases lay outside the gene matches. As DNA, the CDR3 is TGTGCCAGCAGCGTATCATTACCGGGGGGTGAGCAGTTCTTC. The encoded protein is CASSVSLPGGEQFF. Complete variable domain (other parts from reference TRBV9 and TRBJ2-1): DSGVTQTPKHLITATGQRVTLRCSPRSGDLSVYWYQQSLDQGLQFLIQYYNGEERAKGNILERFSAQQFPDLHSELNLSSLELGDSALYFCASSVSLPGGEQFFGPGTRLTVL.

The genes are TRBV6-4 and TRBJ2-1, with 12 bases aligning to TRBD2. CDR1 is MRHNA and CDR2 is SNTAGT in the germline V gene. CDR3 length: 16 residues. V shed 2 bases, J shed 5 bases, and the junction held 4 bases outside the gene matches. CDR3 DNA: TGTGCCAGCAGTGACCAAGGGACTAGCGGGCACAATGAGCAGTTCTTC. Amino acid sequence: CASSDQGTSGHNEQFF.

The genes are TRBV24-1 and TRBJ2-5; D ambiguous. The CDR3 is 13 amino acids. Germline V CDR1 and CDR2: KGHDR, SFDVKD. Trimming shortened V by 4 bases and J by 2 bases, and 7 bases separated the two germline ends. The CDR3 DNA sequence: TGTGCCACCAGTGAGGTCAAACAAGAGACCCAGTACTTC. Translated, it gives CATSEVKQETQYF.

The chain combines TRBV18 with TRBJ2-1; D possibly corresponds to TRBD1 (6 bases). CDR3 length: 12 amino acids. V gave up 4 bases and J gave up 10 bases, with 11 bases separating them. Per germline, CDR1 KGHSH and CDR2 LQKENI. CDR3 residues: CASSLDRREQFF. Written as DNA, the CDR3 is TGTGCCAGCTCACTCGACAGGAGGGAGCAGTTCTTC.

The CDR3 bases are TGTGCCAGCAGTCAAACCAGACTAGCGGGGCGCTACGAGCAGTACTTC. As protein: CASSQTRLAGRYEQYF. The chain uses TRBV5-6 and TRBJ2-7, with 11 bases that match TRBD2. The CDR3 totals 16 residues. V was pared by 5 bases and J by 3 bases, with 10 bases of the junction left unmatched. Germline-derived CDR1 and CDR2 are SGHDT and YYEEEE.

J is TRBJ1-5 and V is TRBV5-8; D might be TRBD1 (6 bases). There are 15 residues in the CDR3. Trimming took off 2 bases at V and 4 bases at J, with 13 bases between the two ends. Germline CDR1 is SGHTS and CDR2 is YDEGEE. CDR3 sequence (DNA): TGTGCCAGCAGCTTTGAAGGGGGTACAAATCAGCCCCAGCATTTT. Its translation is CASSFEGGTNQPQHF.

This chain joins TRBV3-1 (or the pseudogene TRBV3-2) and TRBJ2-2, with TRBD2 matching over 14 bases. Germline lookup yields CDR1 LGHDT and CDR2 YNNKEL (reference sequence). V trimming: 5 bases; J trimming: 3 bases; junction bases outside the gene matches: 2. The CDR3 covers 16 residues. Here the CDR3 reads CASSETSGRDTGELFF. DNA for the CDR3: TGTGCCAGCAGCGAGACTAGCGGGAGGGACACCGGGGAGCTGTTTTTT.

The rearrangement uses TRBV9 and TRBJ1-3; TRBD1 matches at 7 bases. V shed 7 bases and J 4 bases; nucleotides not matched to a gene: 5. The CDR3 contains 13 residues. CDR1 is SGDLS, CDR2 YYNGEE, per germline. The CDR3 sequence: CASASGQGNTIYF. The CDR3 nucleotides read TGTGCCAGCGCATCGGGACAGGGAAACACCATATATTTT.

The rearrangement joins TRBV11-2 to TRBJ1-2, with D uncertain. The CDR3 is 13 amino acids. CDR1 SGHAT and CDR2 FQNNGV come from the germline V gene. V shed 5 bases and J shed 7 bases, with 14 bases lying between them. The CDR3 sequence is CASSPDPSSGYTF. CDR3 DNA sequence: TGTGCCAGCAGCCCCGACCCCTCCTCTGGCTACACCTTC.

The chain recombines TRBV28 with TRBJ1-5; possible D gene TRBD1, 5 bases. There are 15 residues in the CDR3. With 4 bases removed from V and 6 bases from J, the gap between germline ends came to 16 bases. The germline V gene encodes CDR1 MDHEN and CDR2 SYDVKM. CDR3 region: CASSSYQGYGQPQHF. CDR3 sequence (DNA): TGTGCCAGCAGTTCATATCAGGGTTATGGTCAGCCCCAGCATTTT.

The chain joins TRBV10-3 to TRBJ2-7; no clear D. Trimming left V 6 bases short and J 4 bases short, with 10 bases between. Germline values: CDR1 ENHRY, CDR2 SYGVKD. CDR3 length: 12 residues. CDR3 sequence (DNA): TGTGCCATCAGGGCCGGCCAATACGAGCAGTACTTC. It codes for CAIRAGQYEQYF.

In nucleotides, the CDR3 is TGTGCCAGCAGCTTAGGAAAGGGCTACACCTTC. Its translation is CASSLGKGYTF. The chain joins TRBV7-2 to TRBJ1-2; no reliable D call. Trimming cost V 1 base and J 8 bases, with 5 bases left between them. The CDR3 has 11 residues. Looked up from germline, CDR1 is SGHTA and CDR2 is FQGNSA.

The J gene is TRBJ1-3, the V gene TRBV2; the D is unclear. Germline V gene lookup returns CDR1 SNHLY and CDR2 FYNNEI. The CDR3 runs 16 residues. Trimming left V 2 bases short and J 0 bases short, with 11 bases between. The CDR3, as DNA: TGTGCCAGCAGTGAACCTTTGAGCAGCTCTGGAAACACCATATATTTT. The encoded protein is CASSEPLSSSGNTIYF.

The rearrangement joins TRBV3-1 (or the pseudogene TRBV3-2) to TRBJ2-2; TRBD2 aligns across 10 bases. With V trimmed by 4 bases and J by 2 bases, 16 bases remained unmatched. Germline loops: CDR1 LGHDT, CDR2 YNNKEL (reference sequence). This CDR3 region has 20 residues. CDR3: CASSLKKGTSARINTGELFF. CDR3 in DNA: TGTGCCAGCAGCCTAAAAAAGGGGACTAGCGCACGTATAAACACCGGGGAGCTGTTTTTT.

V and J are TRBV2 and TRBJ1-2; 9 bases map to TRBD1. J lost 5 bases, V lost 11 bases, and 9 bases had no gene match. The germline CDR1 and CDR2 sequences are SNHLY and FYNNEI. The CDR3 consists of 13 residues. The CDR3 is CALRDRVGYGYTF. As DNA, the CDR3 is TGTGCCCTCCGGGACAGGGTGGGGTATGGCTACACCTTC.

The chain employs TRBV29-1 and TRBJ2-7; 7 bases are shared with TRBD2. Germline CDR1 SQVTM, CDR2 ANQGSEA. Trimming at V came to 4 bases and at J to 1 base, leaving 4 bases not matched to a gene. CDR3 length: 13 amino acids. CDR3 in DNA: TGCAGCGTTGGTGGACTAGGGTCCTACGAGCAGTACTTC. Translated: CSVGGLGSYEQYF.

The chain recombines TRBV4-1 with TRBJ2-3, with D perhaps given as TRBD1 or TRBD2 (5 bases each). CDR1 MGHRA and CDR2 YSYEKL come from the germline V gene. V lost 3 bases and J 4 bases, leaving 8 bases between the germline ends. CDR3 length equals 13 residues. As DNA, the CDR3 is TGCGCCAGCAGCCATCTGGGGGCAGATACGCAGTATTTT. Amino acid sequence: CASSHLGADTQYF.

The chain combines TRBV7-2 with TRBJ2-7; D is ambiguous. There are 14 residues in the CDR3. The germline V and J ends were trimmed by 0 bases and 3 bases, with 9 bases remaining between them. Germline CDR1 reads SGHTA; CDR2 reads FQGNSA. CDR3 region: CASSLAGTNYEQYF. CDR3 sequence (DNA): TGTGCCAGCAGCTTAGCCGGCACAAACTACGAGCAGTACTTC.

The genes are TRBV4-1 and TRBJ2-5, with TRBD2 identical over 11 bases. Germline V gives CDR1 MGHRA, CDR2 YSYEKL. The J segment lost 7 bases and the V segment lost 1 base, leaving 11 bases of the junction unmatched. The CDR3 consists of 17 residues. The CDR3 coding sequence is TGCGCCAGCAGCCAAGCCCGGACTAGCGGGTTGATTGGGACCCAGTACTTC. Encoded protein: CASSQARTSGLIGTQYF.

This chain joins TRBV28 and TRBJ2-1; D possibly corresponds to TRBD2 (6 bases). CDR1 and CDR2 from the germline V gene are MDHEN and SYDVKM. This CDR3 contains 16 residues. V dropped 3 bases and J dropped 5 bases, with 17 bases sitting between them. DNA of the CDR3: TGTGCCAGCAGTTTCCCGGCCGGACGGGGGAACAATGAGCAGTTCTTC. Its translation: CASSFPAGRGNNEQFF.

The J gene is TRBJ1-2, the V gene TRBV5-1; D remains ambiguous. This CDR3 spans 13 amino acids. The V gene's germline CDR1 is SGHRS and CDR2 YFSETQ. The ends were cut back, 4 bases at V and 8 bases at J, with 15 bases in the middle. The CDR3 coding sequence is TGCGCCAGCAGCCCTGAACCGCCGAGGGGCTACACCTTC. Translating it yields CASSPEPPRGYTF.

The V call is TRBV20-1, the J call TRBJ2-1, with TRBD1 identical over 9 bases. With 6 bases clipped from V and 9 bases from J, the junction kept 21 bases outside the gene matches. The V gene's germline CDR1 is DFQATT and CDR2 SNEGSKA (reference sequence). The CDR3 totals 17 residues. The CDR3 loop reads CSASGDREFFLVGEQFF. Here the CDR3 DNA reads TGCAGTGCCAGTGGGGACAGGGAATTCTTTTTGGTGGGTGAGCAGTTCTTC.

The genes are TRBV7-8 and TRBJ2-5, with 7 bases matching TRBD1. The trim removed 8 bases at V and 1 base at J, leaving 4 bases unmatched. Germline V lookup: CDR1 SGHVS, CDR2 FQNEAQ. This CDR3 has 13 residues. This CDR3 is CASCRDSQETQYF. DNA of the CDR3: TGTGCCAGCTGCCGGGACAGCCAAGAGACCCAGTACTTC. Drawing the rest from reference TRBV7-8 and TRBJ2-5, the complete variable domain is GAGVSQSPRYKVAKRGQDVALRCDPISGHVSLFWYQQALGQGPEFLTYFQNEAQLDKSGLPSDRFFAERPEGSVSTLKIQRTQQEDSAVYLCASCRDSQETQYFGPGTRLLVL.

The chain links TRBV29-1 to TRBJ2-5; D is unresolved. Deletions cut 7 bases from V and 0 bases from J, with 12 bases between. The CDR3 loop spans 13 amino acids. Germline CDR1 and CDR2: SQVTM and ANQGSEA. DNA for the CDR3: TGCAGCGCTGCTGCGGTGTACCAAGAGACCCAGTACTTC. It codes for CSAAAVYQETQYF.

The chain carries TRBV5-6 and TRBJ1-2, with unresolved D. Germline CDR1 and CDR2: SGHDT and YYEEEE. V shed 5 bases and J shed 0 bases, with 8 bases lying between them. This CDR3 spans 13 amino acids. The CDR3 loop reads CASRYRPNYGYTF. The CDR3 DNA reads as TGTGCCAGCAGGTACAGACCTAACTATGGCTACACCTTC.

J is TRBJ1-3 and V is TRBV15; D gene unclear. The germline V gene has CDR1 LNHNV and CDR2 YYDKDF (reference sequence). Between the trimmed V and J ends, which lost 0 bases and 0 bases, there was a span of 21 bases. CDR3 length: 20 residues. CDR3 coding DNA: TGTGCCACCAGCAGAGATCCATACCCCCGGCCTACGAGCTCTGGAAACACCATATATTTT. This codes for CATSRDPYPRPTSSGNTIYF.